The clone carrying this T cell receptor beta chain was observed once. Its antigen is not known. Its ends do not fully match the called genes, so a read error is possible. This sample is drawn from a study of T cell repertoires in cytomegalovirus infection. The wider study: Both a matching HLA type and CMV infection were indicated by public TCR beta signatures.

TCRdb redid the calling of the reads with MiXCR, one entry per CDR3 protein. Among some 400,000 distinct CDR3 sequences listed, under 40% were seen once. Whole-study results and caveats: CMV carriers with the relevant HLA were identified by cumulative public TCR beta family frequency. CMV-specific TCR beta clonotypes restricted by HLA-C dominated the ex vivo response.

The CDR3 runs 15 residues. The germline V gene has CDR1 SNHLY and CDR2 FYNNEI. Sequencing was carried out using PBMCs. The chain combines TRBV2 with TRBJ1-5; D ambiguous. The clonotype comes from a human donor in good health (CMV status not recorded). Some clones in this sample may be carry-over from other donors' samples. This CDR3 reads CDSSAAGYSNQPQHF. The DNA of the CDR3 is TGTGACAGCAGTGCGGCGGGATATAGCAATCAGCCCCAGCATTTT. The full variable domain, completed using reference TRBV2 and TRBJ1-5, is EPEVTQTPSHQVTQMGQEVILRCVPISNHLYFYWYRQILGQKVEFLVSFYNNEISEKSEIFDDQFSVERPDGSNFTLKIRSTKLEDSAMYFCDSSAAGYSNQPQHFGDGTRLSIL.